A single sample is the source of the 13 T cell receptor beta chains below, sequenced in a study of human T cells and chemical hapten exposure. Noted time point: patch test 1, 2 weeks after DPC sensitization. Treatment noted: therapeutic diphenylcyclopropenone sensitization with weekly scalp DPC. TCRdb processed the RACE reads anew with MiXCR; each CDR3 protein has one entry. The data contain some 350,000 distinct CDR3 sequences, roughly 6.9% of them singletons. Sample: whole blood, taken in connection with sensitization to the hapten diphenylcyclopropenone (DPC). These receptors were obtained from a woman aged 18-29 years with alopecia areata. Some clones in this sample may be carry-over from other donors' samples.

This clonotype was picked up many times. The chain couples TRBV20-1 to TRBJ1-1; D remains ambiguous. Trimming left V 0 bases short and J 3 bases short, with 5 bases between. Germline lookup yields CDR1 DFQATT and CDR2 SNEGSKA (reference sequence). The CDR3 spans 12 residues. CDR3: CSARERDTEAFF. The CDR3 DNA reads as TGCAGTGCTAGAGAAAGGGACACTGAAGCTTTCTTT.

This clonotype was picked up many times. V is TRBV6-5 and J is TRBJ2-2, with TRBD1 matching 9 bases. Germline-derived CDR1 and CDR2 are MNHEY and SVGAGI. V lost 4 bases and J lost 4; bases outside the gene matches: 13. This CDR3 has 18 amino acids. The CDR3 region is CASSSFSPGTGPTGELFF. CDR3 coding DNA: TGTGCCAGCAGTTCCTTTAGCCCCGGGACAGGGCCCACCGGGGAGCTGTTTTTT.

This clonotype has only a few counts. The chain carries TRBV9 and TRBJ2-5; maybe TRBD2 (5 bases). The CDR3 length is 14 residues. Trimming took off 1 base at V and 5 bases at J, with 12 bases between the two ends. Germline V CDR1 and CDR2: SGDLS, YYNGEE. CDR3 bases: TGTGCCAGCAGCGTATCAACCAGAGGGGAGACCCAGTACTTC. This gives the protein CASSVSTRGETQYF.

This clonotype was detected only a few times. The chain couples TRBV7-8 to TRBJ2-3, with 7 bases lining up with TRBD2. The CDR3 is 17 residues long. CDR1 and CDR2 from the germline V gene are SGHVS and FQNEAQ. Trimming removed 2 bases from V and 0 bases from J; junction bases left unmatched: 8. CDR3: CASSLLGAGPSTDTQYF. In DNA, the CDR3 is TGTGCCAGCAGCTTATTAGGAGCGGGGCCAAGCACAGATACGCAGTATTTT.

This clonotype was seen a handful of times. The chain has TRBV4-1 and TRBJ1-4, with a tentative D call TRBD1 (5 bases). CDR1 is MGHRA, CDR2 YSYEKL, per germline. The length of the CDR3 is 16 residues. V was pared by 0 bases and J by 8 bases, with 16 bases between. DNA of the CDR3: TGCGCCAGCAGCCAAGACCTGCGCAGGGTTCGGGAAAAACTGTTTTTT. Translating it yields CASSQDLRRVREKLFF.

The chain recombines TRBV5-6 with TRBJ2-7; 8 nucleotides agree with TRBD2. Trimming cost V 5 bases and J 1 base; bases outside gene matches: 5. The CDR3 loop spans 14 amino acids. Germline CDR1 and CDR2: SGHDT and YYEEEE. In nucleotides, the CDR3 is TGTGCCAGCAGTTTCGGGGGGGCTTCCTACGAGCAGTACTTC. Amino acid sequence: CASSFGGASYEQYF.

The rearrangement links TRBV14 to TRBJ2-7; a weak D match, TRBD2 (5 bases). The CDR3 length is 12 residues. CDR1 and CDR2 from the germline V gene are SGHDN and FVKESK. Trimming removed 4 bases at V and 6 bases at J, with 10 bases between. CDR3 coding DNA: TGTGCCAGCAGCCGCCGGGCGGGCGAGCAGTACTTC. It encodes CASSRRAGEQYF.

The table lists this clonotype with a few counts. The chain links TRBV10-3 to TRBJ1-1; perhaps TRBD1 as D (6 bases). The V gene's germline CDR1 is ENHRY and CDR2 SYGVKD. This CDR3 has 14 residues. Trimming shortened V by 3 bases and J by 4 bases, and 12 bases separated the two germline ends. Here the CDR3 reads CAISDSGEGTEAFF. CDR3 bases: TGTGCCATCAGTGATTCAGGGGAGGGCACTGAAGCTTTCTTT.

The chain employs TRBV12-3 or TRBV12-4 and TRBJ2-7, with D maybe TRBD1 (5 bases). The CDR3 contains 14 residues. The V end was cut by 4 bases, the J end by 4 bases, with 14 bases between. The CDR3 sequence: CASSSTAGWYEQYF. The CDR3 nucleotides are TGTGCCAGCAGTTCGACAGCAGGTTGGTACGAGCAGTACTTC.

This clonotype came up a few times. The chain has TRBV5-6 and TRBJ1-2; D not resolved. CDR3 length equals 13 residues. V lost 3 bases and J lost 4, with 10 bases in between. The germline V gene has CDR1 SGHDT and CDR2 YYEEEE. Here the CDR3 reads CASSSQSSYGYTF. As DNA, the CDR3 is TGTGCCAGCAGCTCCCAAAGCTCCTATGGCTACACCTTC.

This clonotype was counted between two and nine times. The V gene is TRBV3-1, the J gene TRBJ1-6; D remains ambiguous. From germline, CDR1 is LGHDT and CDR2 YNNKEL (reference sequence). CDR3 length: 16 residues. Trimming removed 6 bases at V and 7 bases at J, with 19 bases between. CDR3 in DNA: TGTGCCAGCAGGCCAGCAGAATGGGGTGAGAATTCACCCCTCCACTTT. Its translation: CASRPAEWGENSPLHF.

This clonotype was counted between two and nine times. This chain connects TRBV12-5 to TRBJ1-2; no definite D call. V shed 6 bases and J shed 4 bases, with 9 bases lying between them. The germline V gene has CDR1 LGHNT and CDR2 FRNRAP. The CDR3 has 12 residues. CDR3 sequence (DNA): TGTGCTAGTGGCGCCAACGTCTATGGCTACACCTTC. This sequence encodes CASGANVYGYTF.

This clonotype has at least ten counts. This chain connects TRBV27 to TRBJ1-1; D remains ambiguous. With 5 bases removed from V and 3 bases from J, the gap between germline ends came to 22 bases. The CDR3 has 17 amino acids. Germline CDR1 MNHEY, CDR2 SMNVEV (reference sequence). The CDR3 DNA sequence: TGTGCCAGCAGTAGGTCGCTTGACCTGTTCGGGTACACTGAAGCTTTCTTT. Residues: CASSRSLDLFGYTEAFF.